Below are 15 T cell receptor beta chains sequenced from a single sample in a study of T cell changes during pregnancy in multiple sclerosis. Libraries were prepared by immunoSEQ multiplex PCR; TCRdb keeps only in-frame clonotypes and omits some of them. This sample carries about 70,000 clones, about 94% of them seen once, and the ten largest clones take about 0.61%. The sequencing used peripheral blood, collected in the third trimester of pregnancy. Receptor source: a female donor with multiple sclerosis, enrolled in a pregnancy study.

This clone was seen just once. The gene calls are TRBV11-3 and TRBJ2-3; 13 positions match TRBD2. Germline V lookup: CDR1 SGHNT, CDR2 YENEEA. V lost 5 bases, J lost 4 bases, and 9 bases stayed unmatched. This CDR3 contains 17 residues. The CDR3 region is CASSGAGTSGASDTQYF. The CDR3, as DNA: TGTGCCAGCAGCGGAGCCGGGACTAGCGGGGCCTCAGATACGCAGTATTTT.

This clone was detected a few times. The CDR3 loop is CASSYSIGNYGYTF. DNA of the CDR3: TGTGCCAGCAGTTACTCGATCGGTAACTATGGCTACACCTTC. The chain employs TRBV6-5 and TRBJ1-2, with D unclear. This CDR3 has 14 amino acids. Germline loops: CDR1 MNHEY, CDR2 SVGAGI. V lost 0 bases and J 1 base, leaving 6 bases between the germline ends.

In DNA form, the CDR3 reads TGTGCCAGCAGCCGAGACAGGGAAATGCTGAGTGGCTACACCTTC. It translates to CASSRDREMLSGYTF. The gene calls are TRBV13 and TRBJ1-2; 7 nucleotides match TRBD1. Looked up from germline, CDR1 is PRHDT and CDR2 is FYEKMQ (reference sequence). The CDR3 has 15 residues. The V and J ends lost 5 bases and 7 bases, in that order; junction bases with no gene match: 13.

CDR3 in amino acids: CASSSGSHQETQYF. The CDR3 nucleotides read TGTGCCAGCAGTTCCGGGTCTCACCAAGAGACCCAGTACTTC. The gene calls are TRBV28 and TRBJ2-5; D ambiguous. V lost 4 bases and J lost 0, with 9 bases in between. The CDR3 loop spans 14 amino acids. Germline CDR1 and CDR2: MDHEN and SYDVKM.

This clone was observed once. V usage is TRBV7-8 and J usage is TRBJ1-2, with no clear D. This CDR3 is 14 amino acids long. V gave up 2 bases and J gave up 5 bases, with 12 bases separating them. CDR1 is SGHVS, CDR2 FQNEAQ, per germline. This CDR3 is CASSLSSFLYGYTF. The CDR3 nucleotides read TGTGCCAGCAGCTTATCTTCCTTCCTTTATGGCTACACCTTC. The variable domain in full, completed from reference TRBV7-8 and TRBJ1-2, reads GAGVSQSPRYKVAKRGQDVALRCDPISGHVSLFWYQQALGQGPEFLTYFQNEAQLDKSGLPSDRFFAERPEGSVSTLKIQRTQQEDSAVYLCASSLSSFLYGYTFGSGTRLTVV.

This rearrangement joins TRBV5-5 to TRBJ2-7; 11 bases agree with TRBD1. The V gene's germline CDR1 is SGHKS and CDR2 YYEKEE (reference sequence). The CDR3 extends over 13 amino acids. V lost 4 bases, J lost 5 bases, and 2 bases stayed unmatched. This CDR3 is CASSPDRGHEQYF. In nucleotides, the CDR3 is TGTGCCAGCAGCCCGGACAGGGGGCACGAGCAGTACTTC.

This clone was observed once. The chain recombines TRBV27 with TRBJ2-7; 7 bases fit TRBD1. This CDR3 spans 15 amino acids. Germline loops: CDR1 MNHEY, CDR2 SMNVEV (reference sequence). With V trimmed by 2 bases and J by 1 base, 5 bases remained unmatched. For the CDR3, the DNA is TGTGCCAGCAGTTTACGACAGGGAGCGTCCTACGAGCAGTACTTC. It specifies CASSLRQGASYEQYF.

The J gene is TRBJ2-1, the V gene TRBV19, with D perhaps TRBD2 (6 bases). The V gene lost 7 bases and the J gene lost 9 bases, with 19 bases spanning the gap. There are 14 residues in the CDR3. Germline values: CDR1 LNHDA, CDR2 SQIVND (reference sequence). CDR3 DNA: TGTGCCAGTAAGGTTCGGGGGTTCGGGAGTGAGCAGTTCTTC. This gives the protein CASKVRGFGSEQFF.

The J gene is TRBJ1-2, the V gene TRBV4-2; D perhaps matches TRBD1 (6 bases). This CDR3 is 18 amino acids long. V gave up 0 bases and J gave up 4 bases, with 21 bases separating them. Germline loops: CDR1 LGHNA, CDR2 YNFKEQ. CDR3 DNA: TGTGCCAGCAGCCAAGAGGCTGGCCTGGCAGGGGCCGGCTATGGCTACACCTTC. This sequence encodes CASSQEAGLAGAGYGYTF.

This chain connects TRBV6-1 to TRBJ2-2; 9 nucleotides line up with TRBD2. CDR1 and CDR2 (germline): MNHNS, SASEGT. The CDR3 sequence is 16 residues long. V lost 4 bases and J lost 4; bases outside the gene matches: 7. The CDR3 spells CASSAPSGGPTGELFF. The CDR3 coding sequence is TGTGCCAGCAGTGCCCCCAGCGGGGGGCCCACCGGGGAGCTGTTTTTT.

This clone was picked up one time. The CDR3 here is CASSLLAGLPAEQYF. CDR3 DNA: TGTGCCAGCAGCCTACTAGCGGGGCTACCGGCCGAGCAGTACTTC. The V gene is TRBV5-4, the J gene TRBJ2-7; TRBD2 matches at 10 bases. In germline, CDR1 is SGHNT, CDR2 YYREEE (reference sequence). V lost 4 bases to trimming and J lost 6 bases; unmatched junction nucleotides: 10. The CDR3 is 15 residues long. Combining the CDR3 with reference TRBV5-4 and TRBJ2-7 gives the whole variable domain ETGVTQSPTHLIKTRGQQVTLRCSSQSGHNTVSWYQQALGQGPQFIFQYYREEENGRGNFPPRFSGLQFPNYSSELNVNALELDDSALYLCASSLLAGLPAEQYFGPGTRLTVT.

V is TRBV5-1 and J is TRBJ1-4; D may be TRBD1 (6 bases). Trimming shortened V by 4 bases and J by 4 bases, and 11 bases separated the two germline ends. From germline, CDR1 is SGHRS and CDR2 YFSETQ. This CDR3 region has 14 residues. CDR3 residues: CASSMTGNNEKLFF. The CDR3 DNA follows: TGCGCCAGCAGCATGACAGGAAATAATGAAAAACTGTTTTTT.

The chain employs TRBV15 and TRBJ2-7; 7 bases fit TRBD1. Germline CDR1 reads LNHNV; CDR2 reads YYDKDF (reference sequence). CDR3 size: 16 residues. Trimming removed 1 base from V and 2 bases from J; junction bases left unmatched: 8. CDR3 DNA sequence: TGTGCCACCAGCAGAGGCCCCTCGACAGGGACCTACGAGCAGTACTTC. As protein: CATSRGPSTGTYEQYF.

The chain joins TRBV5-1 to TRBJ1-5, with 8 nucleotides matching TRBD1. The CDR3 contains 14 residues. Per germline, CDR1 SGHRS and CDR2 YFSETQ. The V and J ends lost 4 bases and 5 bases, in that order; junction bases with no gene match: 5. CDR3 in amino acids: CASSTGTGYQPQHF. The CDR3 nucleotides are TGCGCCAGCAGCACCGGGACAGGCTATCAGCCCCAGCATTTT. The variable domain in full, completed from reference TRBV5-1 and TRBJ1-5, reads KAGVTQTPRYLIKTRGQQVTLSCSPISGHRSVSWYQQTPGQGLQFLFEYFSETQRNKGNFPGRFSGRQFSNSRSEMNVSTLELGDSALYLCASSTGTGYQPQHFGDGTRLSIL.

The gene calls are TRBV7-2 and TRBJ2-3; TRBD2 matches 9 bases. Germline V gene data show CDR1 as SGHTA and CDR2 as FQGNSA. This CDR3 has 17 residues. V trimming: 7 bases; J trimming: 2 bases; junction bases outside the gene matches: 13. CDR3 sequence reads: CASKHHSAGGLTDTQYF. In nucleotides, the CDR3 is TGTGCCAGCAAGCACCATAGCGCGGGGGGGCTCACAGATACGCAGTATTTT.